Below are 27 T cell receptor beta chains sequenced from a single sample in a study of blood T cell repertoires in COVID-19. The assay was immunoSEQ multiplex PCR, and TCRdb's table has in-frame clones only and misses some. The sample lists about 200,000 clones, roughly 84% seen once, with roughly 30% in the top ten. Material for sequencing was peripheral blood. The receptor source for this set is a man aged 35-49 years with acute or convalescent COVID-19.

This chain uses TRBV18 with TRBJ1-2, with D tentatively TRBD1 (5 bases). Trimming left V 3 bases short and J 3 bases short, with 8 bases between. The CDR3 is made up of 13 amino acids. Germline-derived CDR1 and CDR2 are KGHSH and LQKENI. The CDR3 DNA follows: TGTGCCAGCTCACCGGGCAGGGACTATGGCTACACCTTC. Protein: CASSPGRDYGYTF.

This clone was observed a few times. The rearrangement links TRBV2 to TRBJ1-5; TRBD1 is a possible D gene (6 bases). Trimming shortened V by 6 bases and J by 7 bases, and 10 bases separated the two germline ends. CDR1 is SNHLY, CDR2 FYNNEI, per germline. The CDR3 consists of 12 residues. The CDR3: CASSTGSQPQHF. The CDR3 bases are TGTGCCAGCAGCACAGGGTCACAGCCCCAGCATTTT. The whole variable domain, filled in from reference TRBV2 and TRBJ1-5, reads EPEVTQTPSHQVTQMGQEVILRCVPISNHLYFYWYRQILGQKVEFLVSFYNNEISEKSEIFDDQFSVERPDGSNFTLKIRSTKLEDSAMYFCASSTGSQPQHFGDGTRLSIL.

The J gene is TRBJ2-5, the V gene TRBV4-1; 14 bases fit TRBD2. V lost 4 bases to trimming and J lost 9 bases; unmatched junction nucleotides: 10. CDR1 is MGHRA and CDR2 is YSYEKL in the germline V gene. The CDR3 length is 16 residues. CDR3 sequence reads: CASSRFNGTSGRPQYF. The DNA of the CDR3 is TGCGCCAGCAGCCGCTTTAATGGGACTAGCGGGAGACCCCAGTACTTC.

This chain uses TRBV19 with TRBJ2-5, with 9 bases fitting TRBD2. Germline V gene lookup returns CDR1 LNHDA and CDR2 SQIVND (reference sequence). J gave up 3 bases and V 7 bases, and 3 bases lay outside the gene matches. CDR3 size: 13 residues. CDR3 nucleotide sequence: TGTGCCAGTATGCGGACTAGCGAAGAGACCCAGTACTTC. Its protein is CASMRTSEETQYF.

V usage is TRBV5-1 and J usage is TRBJ1-2; D gene ambiguous. Germline CDR1 and CDR2: SGHRS and YFSETQ. Trimming left V 4 bases short and J 4 bases short, with 20 bases between. The CDR3 is made up of 16 amino acids. The CDR3 DNA follows: TGCGCCAGCAGCGATCGACCGGAGACGAGTGTCTATGGCTACACCTTC. Amino acids: CASSDRPETSVYGYTF.

The V gene is TRBV6-1, the J gene TRBJ2-7, with TRBD2 matching over 11 bases. CDR3 size: 17 residues. Germline values: CDR1 MNHNS, CDR2 SASEGT. The V segment lost 4 bases and the J segment 0 bases; nucleotides outside the gene matches: 8. The CDR3 reads CASSALSSGRSSYEQYF. The CDR3 nucleotides read TGTGCCAGCAGTGCCCTATCTAGCGGGAGGAGCTCCTACGAGCAGTACTTC.

The rearrangement links TRBV5-1 to TRBJ2-1; 7 positions agree with TRBD2. CDR1 is SGHRS, CDR2 YFSETQ, per germline. V shed 4 bases and J 4 bases; nucleotides not matched to a gene: 17. This CDR3 contains 18 residues. This chain's CDR3 is CASSPTVITSERYNEQFF. In DNA, the CDR3 is TGCGCCAGCAGCCCGACTGTTATAACTAGCGAAAGATACAATGAGCAGTTCTTC.

The chain joins TRBV6-1 to TRBJ2-1; 8 bases align to TRBD2. With V trimmed by 4 bases and J by 8 bases, 16 bases remained unmatched. From germline, CDR1 is MNHNS and CDR2 SASEGT. This CDR3 is built from 17 residues. Here the CDR3 reads CASSARAGAGGGYEQFF. The CDR3 DNA is TGTGCCAGCAGTGCCCGAGCTGGCGCGGGAGGAGGCTATGAGCAGTTCTTC.

This chain uses TRBV18 with TRBJ1-3, with D possibly being TRBD1 (6 bases). The germline V and J ends were trimmed by 3 bases and 0 bases, with 9 bases remaining between them. This CDR3 spans 15 amino acids. Looked up from germline, CDR1 is KGHSH and CDR2 is LQKENI. The CDR3 protein is CASSPSQGSGNTIYF. CDR3 DNA: TGTGCCAGCTCACCGTCACAGGGCTCTGGAAACACCATATATTTT.

The chain recombines TRBV30 with TRBJ2-7, with D possibly matching TRBD2 (7 bases). The CDR3 covers 14 residues. Germline V gives CDR1 GTSNPN, CDR2 SVGIG (reference sequence). The V end was cut by 2 bases, the J end by 2 bases, with 13 bases between. CDR3 residues: CAWSTGGLTYEQYF. The CDR3, as DNA: TGTGCCTGGAGTACGGGGGGCTTGACCTACGAGCAGTACTTC.

The chain uses TRBV29-1 and TRBJ2-7, with a possible D match to TRBD1 (6 bases). The CDR3 consists of 12 residues. Germline lookup yields CDR1 SQVTM and CDR2 ANQGSEA. V lost 3 bases to trimming and J lost 6 bases, with 12 bases between them. In nucleotides, the CDR3 is TGCAGCGTTGACAGGGGAGTGAGCGAGCAGTACTTC. Protein sequence: CSVDRGVSEQYF.

The J gene is TRBJ2-1, the V gene TRBV7-9, with 8 bases lining up with TRBD1. This CDR3 comprises 16 residues. The V gene's germline CDR1 is SEHNR and CDR2 FQNEAQ (reference sequence). V lost 6 bases and J lost 7; bases outside the gene matches: 14. The CDR3 DNA is TGTGCCAGCAGTTACACCGGGACAGGATACTTTAATGAGCAGTTCTTC. Translation gives CASSYTGTGYFNEQFF.

This sequence joins TRBV19 and TRBJ1-4; D unresolved. The CDR3 is made up of 16 amino acids. Germline-derived CDR1 and CDR2 are LNHDA and SQIVND (reference sequence). Trimming stripped 5 bases from V and 7 bases from J, with 20 bases between. The CDR3 DNA reads as TGTGCCAGTAGTCCCCCAGGTGAAGTCGGCTTTGAAAAACTGTTTTTT. This sequence encodes CASSPPGEVGFEKLFF.

V usage is TRBV19 and J usage is TRBJ1-3, with unresolved D. Between the trimmed V and J ends, which lost 3 bases and 3 bases, there was a span of 9 bases. CDR3 length equals 14 residues. CDR1 LNHDA and CDR2 SQIVND come from the germline V gene (reference sequence). CDR3 nucleotide sequence: TGTGCCAGTAGTATCCCCGGACTTGGAAACACCATATATTTT. This gives the protein CASSIPGLGNTIYF.

The chain employs TRBV18 and TRBJ1-2; D gene ambiguous. Per germline, CDR1 KGHSH and CDR2 LQKENI. The CDR3 totals 15 residues. V was shortened by 6 bases and J by 0 bases, with 14 bases between the two germline ends. CDR3 sequence: CASSSSWRSNYGYTF. CDR3 nucleotides: TGTGCCAGCTCCTCCTCGTGGCGGTCTAACTATGGCTACACCTTC. Supplemented by reference TRBV18 and TRBJ1-2, the full variable domain reads NAGVMQNPRHLVRRRGQEARLRCSPMKGHSHVYWYRQLPEEGLKFMVYLQKENIIDESGMPKERFSAEFPKEGPSILRIQQVVRGDSAAYFCASSSSWRSNYGYTFGSGTRLTVV.

This rearrangement joins TRBV19 to TRBJ2-3; 9 positions agree with TRBD1. Germline V lookup: CDR1 LNHDA, CDR2 SQIVND (reference sequence). V was clipped by 6 bases and J by 2 bases; unmatched bases: 6. The CDR3 is 15 amino acids. As DNA, the CDR3 is TGTGCCAGTAGGACCGGGACAGGGTTCACAGATACGCAGTATTTT. Translated, it gives CASRTGTGFTDTQYF.

The chain links TRBV19 to TRBJ1-5; 7 bases are shared with TRBD1. Germline values: CDR1 LNHDA, CDR2 SQIVND (reference sequence). The CDR3 spans 15 residues. V shed 3 bases and J 7 bases; nucleotides not matched to a gene: 9. The CDR3 DNA reads as TGTGCCAGTAGTATGGACAGGAACAGGGGCCAGCCCCAGCATTTT. Its protein product is CASSMDRNRGQPQHF.

This chain links TRBV5-1 with TRBJ2-5; TRBD1 aligns across 9 bases. Germline V lookup: CDR1 SGHRS, CDR2 YFSETQ. CDR3 length equals 14 residues. With V trimmed by 4 bases and J by 5 bases, 6 bases remained unmatched. CDR3 DNA: TGCGCCAGCAGCGAATGGGACAGGGTGGAGACCCAGTACTTC. Translating it yields CASSEWDRVETQYF.

Notes on this clone: This same CDR3 is encoded by further DNA sequences in the sample. The J gene is TRBJ1-4, the V gene TRBV27, with D maybe TRBD1 (6 bases). The CDR3 is 14 amino acids. Germline CDR1 is MNHEY and CDR2 is SMNVEV (reference sequence). V lost 4 bases to trimming and J lost 8 bases, with 14 bases between them. The CDR3 sequence: CASSSRGQPEKLFF. The CDR3, as DNA: TGTGCCAGCAGTTCCCGAGGACAGCCAGAAAAACTGTTTTTT.

In this sample, this clone turned up a few times. This rearrangement joins TRBV5-1 to TRBJ2-7; the match to TRBD1 covers 9 bases. From germline, CDR1 is SGHRS and CDR2 YFSETQ. V dropped 4 bases and J dropped 4; count of bases not matched to a gene: 12. This CDR3 contains 16 residues. In DNA, the CDR3 is TGCGCCAGCAGCCCACAACTGCCCGACAGGGGGTACGAGCAGTACTTC. Its translation is CASSPQLPDRGYEQYF.

The chain uses TRBV27 and TRBJ1-2; weak D call: TRBD1 (6 bases). Trimming removed 6 bases from V and 8 bases from J, with 19 bases in between. The CDR3 has 14 amino acids. Germline values: CDR1 MNHEY, CDR2 SMNVEV (reference sequence). CDR3 amino acids: CASSKQGKGFGYTF. DNA for the CDR3: TGTGCCAGCAGCAAACAGGGAAAGGGGTTCGGCTACACCTTC.

V gene TRBV5-4 combines with J gene TRBJ2-7; D unclear. Trimming took off 3 bases at V and 0 bases at J, with 7 bases between the two ends. The germline gives CDR1 SGHNT, CDR2 YYREEE (reference sequence). CDR3 length: 13 amino acids. The CDR3 spells CASSSYSSYEQYF. The CDR3 bases are TGTGCCAGCAGCTCCTACAGCTCCTACGAGCAGTACTTC.

The J gene is TRBJ2-1, the V gene TRBV14, with D unresolved. V was pared by 5 bases and J by 7 bases, with 9 bases between. The CDR3 is 12 amino acids. Germline loops: CDR1 SGHDN, CDR2 FVKESK. The CDR3 loop is CASSSRWNEQFF. CDR3 bases: TGTGCCAGCAGCTCTAGGTGGAATGAGCAGTTCTTC.

This chain connects TRBV6-6 to TRBJ2-5; 9 bases are shared with TRBD2. This CDR3 has 16 amino acids. The V gene's germline CDR1 is MNHNY and CDR2 SVGAGI (reference sequence). The junction had 5 bases not matched to a gene; V was cut back by 1 base and J by 2 bases. The CDR3 spells CASSYLPSGKQETQYF. CDR3 bases: TGTGCCAGCAGTTACTTGCCTAGCGGGAAGCAAGAGACCCAGTACTTC.

This clone was observed a few times. The rearrangement uses TRBV7-2 and TRBJ2-3; 11 bases match TRBD2. After removal of 6 bases from V and 0 bases from J, the junction contained 2 bases not matched to a gene. Germline V gene sequence: CDR1 SGHTA, CDR2 FQGNSA. The CDR3 length is 15 residues. The CDR3 region has the DNA TGTGCCAGCAGACGACTAGCGGGGAGCACAGATACGCAGTATTTT. Protein sequence: CASRRLAGSTDTQYF.

This rearrangement joins TRBV4-3 to TRBJ2-7; 7 bases line up with TRBD1. Per the germline V gene, CDR1 is LGHNA and CDR2 is YSLEER. Unmatched junction bases numbered 5, after V lost 4 bases and J lost 2 bases. The CDR3 is 14 residues long. Here the CDR3 reads CASSPGQEPYEQYF. For the CDR3, the DNA is TGCGCCAGCAGCCCTGGACAGGAGCCCTACGAGCAGTACTTC.

The chain uses TRBV10-3 and TRBJ2-3; 11 nucleotides match TRBD2. Germline values: CDR1 ENHRY, CDR2 SYGVKD. V trimming: 0 bases; J trimming: 4 bases; junction bases outside the gene matches: 9. The CDR3 sequence is 18 residues long. The CDR3 coding sequence is TGTGCCATCAGTGAGTCGGGTCTAGCGGGAGGTGGCGCAGATACGCAGTATTTT. Residues: CAISESGLAGGGADTQYF.